Only a few counts were recorded for the clone carrying this TCR beta chain. Its antigen is as yet unknown. Incorporated into the TCR beta cDNA libraries were unique molecular identifiers, which served to reduce PCR and sequencing biases. TCRdb processed the PCR reads anew with MiXCR; each CDR3 protein has one entry. In the table there are about 560,000 distinct CDR3 sequences, 44% of which are singletons. The sample is drawn from a study of post-analysis software for immune sequencing data. Findings of the study overall: Five or six TRBV segments, TRBV5-6, TRBV5-1 and TRBV20-1 among them, were found more frequent in patients than controls.

This CDR3 comprises 12 residues. From germline, CDR1 is MNHEY and CDR2 SVGAGI. V was pared by 6 bases and J by 4 bases, with 9 bases between. This receptor was taken from a girl aged 5 to 17 with multiple sclerosis. Sequencing was performed on blood. This chain joins TRBV6-5 and TRBJ1-2, with D possibly TRBD1 on 6 matching bases. DNA for the CDR3: TGTGCCAGCAGGCAGGGGATCTATGGCTACACCTTC. It translates to CASRQGIYGYTF.